This is a list of T cell receptor beta chains from one sample in a study of blood T cell repertoires in COVID-19. Using immunoSEQ multiplex PCR, the repertoire was profiled, and TCRdb retains in-frame clones only, with some absent. The profile shows under 250,000 clones, 84% of them singletons. The sample taken for sequencing was PBMCs or T cells enriched from blood (not recorded which). The receptors originated from a man in his 60s who had recovered from COVID-19. CDR3s leave out the opening cysteine and the closing phenylalanine or tryptophan. Each record gives: V gene, CDR3 protein.

v_call: TRBV15; cdr3_aa: ATSRPDRSSTDTQY
v_call: TRBV4-2; cdr3_aa: ASSHVGQTLNQPQH
v_call: TRBV7-9; cdr3_aa: ASSLAGNPVMEQF
v_call: TRBV19; cdr3_aa: ASSQRDRGNSPLH
v_call: TRBV19; cdr3_aa: ASKGQSGRTEAF
v_call: TRBV15; cdr3_aa: ATSRDLGGSYEQY
v_call: TRBV5-5; cdr3_aa: ASRAGTGFLYEQY
v_call: TRBV6-6; cdr3_aa: ASSRGTGGEQY
v_call: TRBV30; cdr3_aa: AWGPSSNTIY
v_call: TRBV11-2; cdr3_aa: ASSQWAQAF
v_call: TRBV27; cdr3_aa: ASRALDYGYT
v_call: TRBV19; cdr3_aa: ASSNQGRYNEQF
v_call: TRBV6-5; cdr3_aa: ASSYSFLANYGYT
v_call: TRBV6-1; cdr3_aa: ASSEPGQGGIQPQH
v_call: TRBV5-1; cdr3_aa: ASSLSGSSNYGYT
v_call: TRBV7-3; cdr3_aa: ASSLTRSGELF
v_call: TRBV5-6; cdr3_aa: ASSLYRDRGYEQY
v_call: TRBV29-1; cdr3_aa: SFSQGYNYGYT
v_call: TRBV18; cdr3_aa: ASSPRTGVMNTEAF
v_call: TRBV5-1; cdr3_aa: ASSYKGETQY
v_call: TRBV7-9; cdr3_aa: ASSPEAREFGAF
v_call: TRBV18; cdr3_aa: ASSLGQGLDTEAF
v_call: TRBV5-1; cdr3_aa: ASSPSATDDGYT
v_call: TRBV3-1/TRBV3-2; cdr3_aa: ASSRTGGPYGYT
v_call: TRBV29-1; cdr3_aa: SAKGHYSNEKLF
v_call: TRBV11-3; cdr3_aa: ASSFSPSVPGNTIY
v_call: TRBV19; cdr3_aa: ASSKVRDRELANIQY
v_call: TRBV7-6; cdr3_aa: ASSSGQGGSGELF
v_call: TRBV6-5; cdr3_aa: ASSYQAGNNSPLH
v_call: TRBV19; cdr3_aa: ASSSQGASYGYT